The clone carrying this T cell receptor beta chain has only one observation. The antigen is not known. The sample comes from a study of T cell responses to AZD1222 COVID-19 vaccine. General study points: There were vaccine-associated CD4 TCRs across spike, dominant at 160-218 and 743-854. Following two doses of AZD1222, Spike-specific TCR breadth and depth rose. Unmutated variant regions reportedly attract nearly half of all spike-specific TCRs.

The V segment lost 4 bases and the J segment 6 bases; nucleotides outside the gene matches: 5. Germline V gene lookup returns CDR1 MNHEY and CDR2 SMNVEV (reference sequence). The length of the CDR3 is 13 residues. TCRdb keeps only in-frame clones here, not all; method: immunoSEQ multiplex PCR. The table shows nearly 95,000 clones, with 90% occurring only once. Sequencing used peripheral blood, obtained on day 0 of AZD1222 vaccination. The chain carries TRBV27 and TRBJ1-1, with TRBD1 matching over 7 bases. This TCR was sampled from an adult in good health. The CDR3 nucleotides are TGTGCCAGCAGTTCGACAGGGAGAGCTGAAGCTTTCTTT. It encodes CASSSTGRAEAFF.